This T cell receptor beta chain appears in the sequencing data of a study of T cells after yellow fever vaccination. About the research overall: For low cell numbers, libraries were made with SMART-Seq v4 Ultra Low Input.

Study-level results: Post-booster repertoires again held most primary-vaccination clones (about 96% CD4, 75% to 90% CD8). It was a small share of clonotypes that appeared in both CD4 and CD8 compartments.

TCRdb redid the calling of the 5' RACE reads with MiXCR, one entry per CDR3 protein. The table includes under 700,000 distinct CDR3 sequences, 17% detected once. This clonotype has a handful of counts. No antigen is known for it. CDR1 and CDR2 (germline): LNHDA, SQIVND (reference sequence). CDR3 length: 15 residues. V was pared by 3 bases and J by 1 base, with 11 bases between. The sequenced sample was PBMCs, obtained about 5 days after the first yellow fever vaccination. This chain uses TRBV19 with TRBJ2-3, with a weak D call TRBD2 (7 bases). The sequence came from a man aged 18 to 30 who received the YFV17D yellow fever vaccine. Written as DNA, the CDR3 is TGTGCCAGTAGTATCGGGGGGCTTGGCACAGATACGCAGTATTTT. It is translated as CASSIGGLGTDTQYF.